This is a list of T cell receptor beta chains from one sample in a study of early T cells in non-severe SARS-CoV-2 infection. MiXCR, applied by TCRdb to the 5' RACE reads, yields one record per CDR3 protein. Of approximately 69,000 distinct CDR3 sequences in the sample, about 9% are singletons; the top ten hold about 5.6%. The sequencing input was whole blood. The source is an adult who was a healthcare worker with PCR-confirmed SARS-CoV-2 infection or an uninfected control (not recorded which). Both conserved end residues are part of each CDR3. A D gene is named only where the DNA matches it firmly. The size of a clone is reported for some rows only, either as once, few or many, or as a class for expanded clones.

J gene	clone size	D gene	V gene	CDR3 protein	CDR3 DNA
TRBJ2-3	many	NA	TRBV6-1	CASSEGVGNTDTQYF	TGTGCCAGCAGTGAAGGCGTAGGGAACACAGATACGCAGTATTTT
TRBJ2-7	NA	NA	TRBV7-6	CASSRTRRGYEQYF	TGTGCCAGCAGCCGAACTAGAAGAGGGTACGAGCAGTACTTC
TRBJ2-7	NA	NA	TRBV10-3	CATGSSEEQYF	TGTGCCACCGGGAGTTCGGAAGAGCAGTACTTC
TRBJ1-2	many	NA	TRBV2	CASSEMGAATRGYTF	TGTGCCAGCAGTGAGATGGGGGCGGCTACGAGAGGCTACACCTTC
TRBJ2-6	many	TRBD1	TRBV6-2/TRBV6-3	CASSSPPGQGARANVLTF	TGTGCCAGCAGTTCCCCCCCGGGACAGGGGGCGAGGGCCAACGTCCTGACTTTC
TRBJ2-1	many	NA	TRBV12-5	CASGWGSQASSYNEQFF	TGTGCTAGTGGTTGGGGCTCGCAGGCGAGCTCCTACAATGAGCAGTTCTTC
TRBJ2-7	many	TRBD2	TRBV10-3	CAISGGPEGEQYF	TGTGCCATTAGCGGGGGCCCCGAGGGCGAGCAGTACTTC
TRBJ1-1	NA	NA	TRBV6-5	CASSTPSLTEAFF	TGTGCCAGCAGCACCCCGTCCCTCACTGAAGCTTTCTTT
TRBJ2-7	NA	TRBD2	TRBV29-1	CSVPTSGGEQYF	TGCAGCGTGCCGACTAGCGGGGGCGAGCAGTACTTC
TRBJ2-3	many	NA	TRBV4-2	CASSQDPGTVLTDTQYF	TGTGCCAGCAGCCAAGATCCAGGGACGGTCCTCACAGATACGCAGTATTTT
TRBJ2-2	NA	NA	TRBV27	CASRQAGRAGELFF	TGTGCCAGTAGACAGGCAGGGAGGGCCGGGGAGCTGTTTTTT
TRBJ2-3	many	NA	TRBV7-2	CASSLQTHTDTQYF	TGTGCCAGCAGCTTACAGACACACACAGATACGCAGTATTTT
TRBJ2-3	many	NA	TRBV20-1	CSWRENTDTQYF	TGCAGCTGGCGCGAAAACACAGATACGCAGTATTTT
TRBJ2-1	NA	TRBD2	TRBV3-1	CASSQEASGGEQFF	TGTGCCAGCAGCCAAGAGGCTAGCGGCGGTGAGCAGTTCTTC
TRBJ1-4	many	NA	TRBV7-8	CASSPGRFNEKLFF	TGTGCCAGCAGCCCCGGGCGTTTTAATGAAAAACTGTTTTTT
TRBJ1-4	few	NA	TRBV7-2	CASSIRTREKLFF	TGTGCCAGCAGCATTCGGACAAGAGAAAAACTGTTTTTT
TRBJ1-2	many	TRBD1	TRBV20-1	CSAPLPTGGKGYTF	TGCAGTGCCCCACTTCCCACAGGGGGCAAGGGCTACACCTTC
TRBJ2-3	many	NA	TRBV7-8	CASTQDVDTQYF	TGTGCCAGCACCCAGGACGTAGATACGCAGTATTTT
TRBJ2-3	NA	TRBD2	TRBV20-1	CSAPGLAGGSTGTDTQYF	TGCAGTGCGCCCGGACTAGCGGGAGGCAGTACCGGGACAGATACGCAGTATTTT
TRBJ2-7	many	NA	TRBV19	CASSINQDAYEQYF	TGTGCCAGTAGTATCAACCAGGATGCCTACGAGCAGTACTTC
TRBJ2-6	few	NA	TRBV2	CASRDKGVGANVLTF	TGTGCCAGCAGAGATAAAGGGGTCGGGGCCAACGTCCTGACTTTC
TRBJ1-2	few	NA	TRBV5-1	CASSPGGGSGYTF	TGCGCCAGCAGCCCTGGAGGGGGAAGTGGCTACACCTTC
TRBJ2-5	many	NA	TRBV29-1	CSVGGETQYF	TGCAGCGTTGGGGGAGAGACCCAGTACTTC
TRBJ2-1	few	TRBD1	TRBV5-6	CASSFYQQGDDEQFF	TGTGCCAGCAGCTTTTATCAACAGGGGGATGATGAGCAGTTCTTC
TRBJ1-4	many	NA	TRBV28	CASISQATNEKLFF	TGTGCCAGCATATCTCAGGCAACTAATGAAAAACTGTTTTTT
TRBJ2-1	many	NA	TRBV3-1	CASSQERERRVRVSQYRNEQFF	TGTGCCAGCAGCCAAGAACGAGAGCGGAGAGTCCGAGTATCACAATATCGAAATGAGCAGTTCTTC
TRBJ2-7	NA	TRBD2	TRBV3-1	CASSQIIGLAGVHEQYF	TGTGCCAGCAGCCAAATCATCGGACTAGCGGGAGTTCACGAGCAGTACTTC